This T cell receptor beta chain stems from a study of identical twins' blood T cells. Findings of the study overall: Even for out-of-frame TCRbeta, twins reportedly shared V gene usage much more than unrelated donors.

TCR cDNA libraries were made from RNA using a previously described, modified protocol. Both ends of each TCR cDNA library bore sample-specific barcodes. In the original analysis: Each donor had about 100,000 to nearly 500,000 clonotypes. Using its own MiXCR run on the 5' RACE reads, TCRdb lists one record per CDR3 protein. TCRdb assigned the V and J calls; the authors' analysis was not used. The sample yields fewer than 450,000 distinct CDR3 sequences, over 25% seen once. Turning to this clonotype: Its antigen is unidentified.

CDR1 and CDR2 (germline): DFQATT, SNEGSKA (reference sequence). This CDR3 is 16 amino acids long. With V trimmed by 3 bases and J by 2 bases, 8 bases remained unmatched. The chain is built from TRBV20-1 and TRBJ2-3; 10 bases are shared with TRBD2. The sample comprised PBMCs. This sequence was found in a woman aged 18-55 years in good health. Here the CDR3 reads CSASRTSGSNTDTQYF. In nucleotides, the CDR3 is TGCAGTGCTAGTCGGACTAGCGGATCGAACACAGATACGCAGTATTTT.